These 22 T cell receptor beta chains share one sample of origin, sequenced in a study of T cell responses to AZD1222 COVID-19 vaccine. Some clones are missing from TCRdb's copy, which holds only in-frame ones; the method was immunoSEQ multiplex PCR. Of 150,000 to 200,000 clones in the sample, approximately 93% are singletons; the top ten hold over 0.8%. This material consisted of peripheral blood, taken on day 0 of AZD1222 vaccination. These receptors were collected from an adult in good health.

The chain is built from TRBV19 and TRBJ1-2; D not resolved. V shed 2 bases and J shed 5 bases, with 12 bases lying between them. From germline, CDR1 is LNHDA and CDR2 SQIVND (reference sequence). This CDR3 is 14 amino acids long. CDR3 sequence: CASSIPRTVYGYTF. The CDR3 DNA reads TGTGCCAGTAGTATACCCAGGACTGTTTATGGCTACACCTTC.

The V gene is TRBV6-2 or TRBV6-3, the J gene TRBJ2-1; 11 nucleotides agree with TRBD1. With V trimmed by 6 bases and J by 6 bases, 4 bases remained unmatched. CDR1 and CDR2 from the germline V gene are MNHEY and SVGEGT. The CDR3 runs 14 residues. This CDR3 is CASSTGTGGNEQFF. CDR3 DNA: TGTGCCAGCAGCACCGGGACAGGGGGCAATGAGCAGTTCTTC.

This chain links TRBV6-1 with TRBJ1-2, with D unclear. CDR3 length: 14 residues. V shed 1 base and J shed 4 bases, with 10 bases lying between them. Germline V CDR1 and CDR2: MNHNS, SASEGT. This CDR3 is CASSEGVRSYGYTF. CDR3 coding DNA: TGTGCCAGCAGTGAAGGAGTACGGAGCTATGGCTACACCTTC.

V usage is TRBV6-2 or TRBV6-3 and J usage is TRBJ2-7; perhaps TRBD2 as D (5 bases). There are 13 residues in the CDR3. Trimming stripped 2 bases from V and 7 bases from J, with 12 bases between. CDR1 MNHEY and CDR2 SVGEGT come from the germline V gene. The DNA for the CDR3 is TGTGCCAGCAGTTACGCTCCAAGAGGGGAGCAGTACTTC. This codes for CASSYAPRGEQYF.

This chain links TRBV28 with TRBJ2-5, with D uncertain. Germline V gene lookup returns CDR1 MDHEN and CDR2 SYDVKM. V lost 2 bases to trimming and J lost 4 bases, with 11 bases between them. The CDR3 contains 14 residues. The DNA for the CDR3 is TGTGCCAGCAGTTTAGCCGGCCCAGTAGAGACCCAGTACTTC. Translated, it gives CASSLAGPVETQYF. Combining the CDR3 with reference TRBV28 and TRBJ2-5 gives the whole variable domain DVKVTQSSRYLVKRTGEKVFLECVQDMDHENMFWYRQDPGLGLRLIYFSYDVKMKEKGDIPEGYSVSREKKERFSLILESASTNQTSMYLCASSLAGPVETQYFGPGTRLLVL.

This chain links TRBV19 with TRBJ2-7; 8 bases are shared with TRBD1. Germline V gene sequence: CDR1 LNHDA, CDR2 SQIVND (reference sequence). CDR3 length equals 12 residues. The V gene end was trimmed by 11 bases and the J gene end by 3 bases; junction bases not matched to a gene: 6. CDR3 bases: TGTGCCGAGGGACAGGATTACTACGAGCAGTACTTC. Its protein product is CAEGQDYYEQYF.

The chain recombines TRBV7-8 with TRBJ2-4, with unresolved D. Germline V CDR1 and CDR2: SGHVS, FQNEAQ. The CDR3 has 17 residues. The V end lost 5 bases, the J end lost 0 bases, and 17 bases lay between the germline ends. CDR3 protein: CASSPRDGILAKNIQYF. CDR3 nucleotide sequence: TGTGCCAGCAGCCCAAGAGATGGGATTCTAGCCAAAAACATTCAGTACTTC.

This chain uses TRBV5-1 with TRBJ2-5, with D hard to call. CDR3 size: 15 residues. CDR1 and CDR2 (germline): SGHRS, YFSETQ. Trimming shortened V by 1 base and J by 2 bases, and 12 bases separated the two germline ends. The CDR3 bases are TGCGCCAGCAGCTTGAATGTTGGCGGACAAGAGACCCAGTACTTC. Translation: CASSLNVGGQETQYF.

V usage is TRBV5-6 and J usage is TRBJ1-2, with 9 bases that match TRBD1. Germline values: CDR1 SGHDT, CDR2 YYEEEE. V gave up 2 bases and J gave up 3 bases; unmatched junction bases: 2. CDR3 length: 14 amino acids. The CDR3 protein is CASSFGQGYYGYTF. The CDR3 bases are TGTGCCAGCAGCTTTGGACAGGGGTACTATGGCTACACCTTC. The variable domain in full, completed from reference TRBV5-6 and TRBJ1-2, reads DAGVTQSPTHLIKTRGQQVTLRCSPKSGHDTVSWYQQALGQGPQFIFQYYEEEERQRGNFPDRFSGHQFPNYSSELNVNALLLGDSALYLCASSFGQGYYGYTFGSGTRLTVV.

The CDR3 sequence is CAISATGGGLRNTEAFF. The CDR3, as DNA: TGTGCCATCAGTGCTACAGGGGGCGGGTTGAGAAACACTGAAGCTTTCTTT. The V call is TRBV10-3, the J call TRBJ1-1; 9 nucleotides align to TRBD1. This CDR3 spans 17 amino acids. Germline loops: CDR1 ENHRY, CDR2 SYGVKD. With V trimmed by 4 bases and J by 2 bases, 11 bases remained unmatched.

This clone was seen just once. V is TRBV2 and J is TRBJ2-7, with 10 nucleotides matching TRBD1. J gave up 3 bases and V 8 bases, and 4 bases lay outside the gene matches. CDR3 length equals 13 residues. The germline V gene has CDR1 SNHLY and CDR2 FYNNEI. The CDR3 region is CASGTGVHYEQYF. For the CDR3, the DNA is TGTGCCAGCGGGACAGGGGTTCACTACGAGCAGTACTTC.

This clone was seen once. This rearrangement joins TRBV7-6 to TRBJ1-2, with D possibly TRBD1 on 5 matching bases. CDR3 length equals 12 residues. Germline CDR1 SGHVS, CDR2 FNYEAQ. The ends were cut back, 3 bases at V and 8 bases at J, with 10 bases in the middle. Here the CDR3 reads CASSLIGAGYTF. The DNA of the CDR3 is TGTGCCAGCAGCTTGATCGGGGCCGGCTACACCTTC.

V and J are TRBV5-1 and TRBJ1-1; TRBD1 matches 8 bases. Losses at the gene ends were 4 bases for V and 4 bases for J; bases not matched to a gene: 6. Per the germline V gene, CDR1 is SGHRS and CDR2 is YFSETQ. The CDR3 loop spans 14 amino acids. The CDR3, as DNA: TGCGCCAGCAGCCGGGACAGGATGAGCACTGAAGCTTTCTTT. Its translation: CASSRDRMSTEAFF.

The V call is TRBV7-8, the J call TRBJ1-2; TRBD1 aligns across 8 bases. The V and J ends lost 3 bases and 4 bases, in that order; junction bases with no gene match: 13. This CDR3 is 17 amino acids long. From germline, CDR1 is SGHVS and CDR2 FQNEAQ. The CDR3 region has the DNA TGTGCCAGCAGCTTTACCACTGGACAGGGTTTACTCTATGGCTACACCTTC. Protein: CASSFTTGQGLLYGYTF.

V usage is TRBV6-5 and J usage is TRBJ2-7; 8 bases fit TRBD1. This CDR3 is built from 12 residues. Looked up from germline, CDR1 is MNHEY and CDR2 is SVGAGI. Trimming cost V 8 bases and J 5 bases; bases outside gene matches: 5. CDR3 in DNA: TGTGCCAGCCAGGGGGCGGCTAACGAGCAGTACTTC. Encoded protein: CASQGAANEQYF.

This chain connects TRBV5-4 to TRBJ2-7; 9 bases agree with TRBD2. V lost 0 bases and J lost 3; bases outside the gene matches: 1. The CDR3 has 14 residues. Germline CDR1 SGHNT, CDR2 YYREEE (reference sequence). The CDR3 loop reads CASSLGSGGYEQYF. The CDR3 DNA reads as TGTGCCAGCAGCTTGGGTAGCGGGGGCTACGAGCAGTACTTC.

V is TRBV7-3 and J is TRBJ2-2; D tentatively fits TRBD1 or TRBD2 (5 bases each). In germline, CDR1 is SGHTA, CDR2 FQGTGA. The germline V and J ends were trimmed by 8 bases and 0 bases, with 13 bases remaining between them. The CDR3 extends over 15 amino acids. CDR3 sequence: CASGPGDANTGELFF. The CDR3 nucleotides are TGTGCCAGCGGGCCCGGGGACGCGAACACCGGGGAGCTGTTTTTT.

The chain employs TRBV4-1 and TRBJ1-1; no reliable D call. CDR3 size: 15 residues. Trimming left V 0 bases short and J 2 bases short, with 10 bases between. Germline V CDR1 and CDR2: MGHRA, YSYEKL. The CDR3 DNA is TGCGCCAGCAGCCAAGAAGCTTTGGGTAACACTGAAGCTTTCTTT. Translated, it gives CASSQEALGNTEAFF.

V gene TRBV3-1 (or the pseudogene TRBV3-2) combines with J gene TRBJ2-5; D gene ambiguous. Germline CDR1 LGHDT, CDR2 YNNKEL (reference sequence). The CDR3 spans 12 residues. Trimming took off 3 bases at V and 2 bases at J, with 4 bases between the two ends. This CDR3 is CASSQIQETQYF. The CDR3 coding sequence is TGTGCCAGCAGCCAGATACAAGAGACCCAGTACTTC.

The chain joins TRBV11-2 to TRBJ2-3; possible D gene TRBD2, 5 bases. Germline V gene data show CDR1 as SGHAT and CDR2 as FQNNGV. V dropped 1 base and J dropped 4 bases, with 24 bases sitting between them. The CDR3 runs 19 residues. CDR3 in DNA: TGTGCCAGCAGCTTAGCTGTTGTAGACTATACAAAAACAGCAGATACGCAGTATTTT. Protein product: CASSLAVVDYTKTADTQYF. The entire variable domain, with the rest obtained from reference TRBV11-2 and TRBJ2-3, is as follows: EAGVAQSPRYKIIEKRQSVAFWCNPISGHATLYWYQQILGQGPKLLIQFQNNGVVDDSQLPKDRFSAERLKGVDSTLKIQPAKLEDSAVYLCASSLAVVDYTKTADTQYFGPGTRLTVL.

V usage is TRBV19 and J usage is TRBJ1-6, with 7 bases that match TRBD1. CDR1 is LNHDA, CDR2 SQIVND, per germline (reference sequence). This CDR3 contains 17 residues. V gave up 5 bases and J gave up 0 bases; unmatched junction bases: 7. DNA for the CDR3: TGTGCCAGTAGTCTTGGGACAGCTGGCTCCTATAATTCACCCCTCCACTTT. Translated, it gives CASSLGTAGSYNSPLHF. Full variable domain (missing parts from reference TRBV19 and TRBJ1-6): DGGITQSPKYLFRKEGQNVTLSCEQNLNHDAMYWYRQDPGQGLRLIYYSQIVNDFQKGDIAEGYSVSREKKESFPLTVTSAQKNPTAFYLCASSLGTAGSYNSPLHFGNGTRLTVT.

This chain connects TRBV7-8 to TRBJ2-7; a weak D match, TRBD2 (7 bases). Germline-derived CDR1 and CDR2 are SGHVS and FQNEAQ. This CDR3 has 18 residues. Deletions cut 2 bases from V and 4 bases from J, with 24 bases between. The chain's CDR3 is CASSLSGGGTQGRYEQYF. The CDR3 DNA is TGTGCCAGCAGCTTATCGGGGGGAGGGACACAGGGCAGGTACGAGCAGTACTTC. Together with reference TRBV7-8 and TRBJ2-7, the CDR3 gives the full variable domain: GAGVSQSPRYKVAKRGQDVALRCDPISGHVSLFWYQQALGQGPEFLTYFQNEAQLDKSGLPSDRFFAERPEGSVSTLKIQRTQQEDSAVYLCASSLSGGGTQGRYEQYFGPGTRLTVT.